Reported below is one TCR beta chain. The antigen remains undetermined. The data derive from a study of Ad26.COV2.S vaccination and SARS-CoV-2 variants. Study in general: The study gave Ad26.COV2.S intramuscularly, once or twice 56 days apart. Study-wide points: Compared with placebo recipients, vaccine recipients had higher spike-specific TCR breadth. Using TCR breadth and depth analyses may have led to underestimated total T cell responses.

Clones were read by immunoSEQ multiplex PCR, and TCRdb kept only the in-frame ones, dropping some. Here the sample spans 400,000 to 450,000 clones, roughly 91% being singletons. The CDR3 sequence is 14 residues long. Germline assignment: CDR1 MRHNA and CDR2 SNTAGT. The V gene end was trimmed by 8 bases and the J gene end by 2 bases; junction bases not matched to a gene: 4. Sample treatment: some 19 received Ad26.COV2.S at low or high dose, single or two shots; about 5 received placebo; per-sample allocation not given. Each sample was drawn 63 days after the first injection (of vaccine or placebo). The chain combines TRBV6-4 with TRBJ2-1, with 9 positions matching TRBD2. This TCR was sampled from a person aged 18 to 65 who received the Ad26.COV2.S COVID-19 vaccine or a placebo. The starting material was peripheral blood, obtained in a trial of Ad26.COV2.S vaccine versus placebo. The DNA of the CDR3 is TGTGCCAGCTCAAGGACTAGCGCCTACAATGAGCAGTTCTTC. This codes for CASSRTSAYNEQFF.